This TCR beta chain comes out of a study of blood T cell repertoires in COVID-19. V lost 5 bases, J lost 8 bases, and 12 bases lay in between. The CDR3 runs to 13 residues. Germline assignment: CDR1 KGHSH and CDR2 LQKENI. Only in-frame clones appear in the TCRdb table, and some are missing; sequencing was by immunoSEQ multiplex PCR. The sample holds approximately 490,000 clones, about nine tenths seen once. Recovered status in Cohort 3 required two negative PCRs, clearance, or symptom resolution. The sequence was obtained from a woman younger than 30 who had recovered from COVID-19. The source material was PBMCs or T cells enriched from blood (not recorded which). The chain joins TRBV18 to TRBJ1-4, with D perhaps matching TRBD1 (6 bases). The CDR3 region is CASSETGDEKLFF. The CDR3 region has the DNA TGTGCCAGCTCAGAGACAGGCGACGAAAAACTGTTTTTT.